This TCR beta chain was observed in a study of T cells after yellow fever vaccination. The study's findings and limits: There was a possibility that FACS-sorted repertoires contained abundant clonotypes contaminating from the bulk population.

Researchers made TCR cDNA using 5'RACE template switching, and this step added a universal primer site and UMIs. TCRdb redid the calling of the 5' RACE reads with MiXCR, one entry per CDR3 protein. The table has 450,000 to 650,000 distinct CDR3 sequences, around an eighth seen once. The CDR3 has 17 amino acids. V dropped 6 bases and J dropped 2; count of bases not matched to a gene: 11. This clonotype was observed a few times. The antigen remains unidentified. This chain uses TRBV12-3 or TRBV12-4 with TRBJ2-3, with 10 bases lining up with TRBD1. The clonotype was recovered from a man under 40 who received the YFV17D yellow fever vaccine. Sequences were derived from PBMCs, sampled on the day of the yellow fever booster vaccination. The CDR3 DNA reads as TGTGCCAGCAGCCCGACCCGGGACAGGGGTATCACAGATACGCAGTATTTT. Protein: CASSPTRDRGITDTQYF.